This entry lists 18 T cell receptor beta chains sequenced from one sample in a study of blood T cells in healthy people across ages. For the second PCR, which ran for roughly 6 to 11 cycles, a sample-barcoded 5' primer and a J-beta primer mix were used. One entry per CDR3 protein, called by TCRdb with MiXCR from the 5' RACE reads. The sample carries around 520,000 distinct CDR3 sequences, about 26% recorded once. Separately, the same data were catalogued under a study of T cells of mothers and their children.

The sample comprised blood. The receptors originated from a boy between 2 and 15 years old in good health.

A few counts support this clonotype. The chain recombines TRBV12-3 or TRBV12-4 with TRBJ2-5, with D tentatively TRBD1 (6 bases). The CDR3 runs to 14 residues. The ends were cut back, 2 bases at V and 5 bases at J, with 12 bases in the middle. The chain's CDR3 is CASSLKTGMETQYF. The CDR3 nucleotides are TGTGCCAGCAGTTTAAAGACAGGAATGGAGACCCAGTACTTC.

CDR3 residues: CAGTPTPNNSPLHF. The CDR3 DNA sequence: TGTGCCGGCACTCCAACACCCAATAATTCACCCCTCCACTTT. The rearrangement links TRBV2 to TRBJ1-6; D is unclear. The germline gives CDR1 SNHLY, CDR2 FYNNEI. The CDR3 extends over 14 amino acids. Between the trimmed V and J ends, which lost 11 bases and 5 bases, there was a span of 16 bases.

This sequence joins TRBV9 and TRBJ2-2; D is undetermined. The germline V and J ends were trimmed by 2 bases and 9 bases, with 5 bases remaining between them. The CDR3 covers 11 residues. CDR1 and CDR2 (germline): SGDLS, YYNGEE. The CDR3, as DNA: TGTGCCAGCAGCGTCGACCGGGAGCTGTTTTTT. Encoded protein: CASSVDRELFF.

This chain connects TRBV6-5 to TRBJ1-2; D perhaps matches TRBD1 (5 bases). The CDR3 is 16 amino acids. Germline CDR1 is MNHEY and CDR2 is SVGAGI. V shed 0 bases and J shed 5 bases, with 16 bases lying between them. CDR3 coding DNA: TGTGCCAGCAGTTACTCAGGGCAGGGCAATGGGTATGGCTACACCTTC. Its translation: CASSYSGQGNGYGYTF.

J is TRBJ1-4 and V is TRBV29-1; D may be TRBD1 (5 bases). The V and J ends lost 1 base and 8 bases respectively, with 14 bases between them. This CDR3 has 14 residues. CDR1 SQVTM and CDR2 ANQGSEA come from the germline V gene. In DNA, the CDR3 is TGCAGCGTTGAAGCTCGGGGGTTGAGGGAAAAACTGTTTTTT. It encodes CSVEARGLREKLFF.

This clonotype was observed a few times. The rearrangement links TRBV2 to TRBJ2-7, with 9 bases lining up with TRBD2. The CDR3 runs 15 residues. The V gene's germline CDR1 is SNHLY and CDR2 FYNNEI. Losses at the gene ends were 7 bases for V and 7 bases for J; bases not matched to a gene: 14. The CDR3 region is CASTEGPGLAWEQYF. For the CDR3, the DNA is TGTGCCAGCACCGAAGGTCCGGGACTAGCATGGGAGCAGTACTTC.

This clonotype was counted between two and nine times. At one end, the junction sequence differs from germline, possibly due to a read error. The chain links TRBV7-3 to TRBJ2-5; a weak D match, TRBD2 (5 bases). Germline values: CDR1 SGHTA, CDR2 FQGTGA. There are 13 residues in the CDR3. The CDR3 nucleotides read TGTGCCTCCTTCGGCTTATACTACAATGAGCGGTTCTTC. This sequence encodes CASFGLYYNERFF.

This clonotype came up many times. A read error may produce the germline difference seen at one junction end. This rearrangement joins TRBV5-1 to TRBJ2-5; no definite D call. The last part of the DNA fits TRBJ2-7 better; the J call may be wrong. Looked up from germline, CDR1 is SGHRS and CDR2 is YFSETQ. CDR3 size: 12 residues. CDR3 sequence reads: CASSSDSYEQYF. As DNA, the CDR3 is TGTGCCAGCTCATCCGACTCATACGAGCAGTACTTC.

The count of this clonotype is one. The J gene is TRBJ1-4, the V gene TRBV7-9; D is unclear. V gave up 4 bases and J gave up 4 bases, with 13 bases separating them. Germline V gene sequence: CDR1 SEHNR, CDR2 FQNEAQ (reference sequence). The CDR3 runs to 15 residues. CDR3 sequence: CASSSTRRSNEKLFF. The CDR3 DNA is TGTGCCAGCAGCTCGACCAGGAGGAGTAATGAAAAACTGTTTTTT.

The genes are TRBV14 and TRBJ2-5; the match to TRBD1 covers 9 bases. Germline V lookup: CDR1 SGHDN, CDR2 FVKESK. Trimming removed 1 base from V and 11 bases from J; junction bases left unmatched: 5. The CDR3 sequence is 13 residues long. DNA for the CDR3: TGTGCCAGCAGCCAAGGGACAGGGGATGAGCAGTACTTC. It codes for CASSQGTGDEQYF.

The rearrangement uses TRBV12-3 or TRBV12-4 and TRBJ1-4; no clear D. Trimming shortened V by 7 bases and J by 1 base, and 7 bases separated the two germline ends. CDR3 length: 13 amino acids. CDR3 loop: CASTSRTNEKLFF. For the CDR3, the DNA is TGTGCCAGCACTTCGAGAACTAATGAAAAACTGTTTTTT.

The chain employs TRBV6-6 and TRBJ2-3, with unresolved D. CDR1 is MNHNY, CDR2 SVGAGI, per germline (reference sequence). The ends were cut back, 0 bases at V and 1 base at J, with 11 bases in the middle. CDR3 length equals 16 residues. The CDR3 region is CASSYSKARGTDTQYF. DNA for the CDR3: TGTGCCAGCAGTTACTCGAAAGCAAGAGGCACAGATACGCAGTATTTT.

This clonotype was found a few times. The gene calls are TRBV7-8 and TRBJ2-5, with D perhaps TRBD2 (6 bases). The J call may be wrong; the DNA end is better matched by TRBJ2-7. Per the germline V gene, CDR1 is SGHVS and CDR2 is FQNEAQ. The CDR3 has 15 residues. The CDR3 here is CASSSGRGKPYEQYF. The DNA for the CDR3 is TGTGCCAGCAGCTCCGGGCGGGGAAAGCCCTACGAGCAGTACTTC.

The CDR3 here is CVAIPGGQPQHF. The CDR3 DNA follows: TGTGTCGCCATCCCTGGGGGTCAGCCCCAGCATTTT. This chain links TRBV12-3 or TRBV12-4 with TRBJ1-5; a weak D match, TRBD1 (5 bases). The CDR3 sequence is 12 residues long.

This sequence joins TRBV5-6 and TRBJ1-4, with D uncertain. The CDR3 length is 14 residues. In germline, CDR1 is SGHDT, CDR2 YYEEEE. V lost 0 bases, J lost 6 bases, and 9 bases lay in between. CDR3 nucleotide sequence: TGTGCCAGCAGCTTGGGGGGTGCCGATGAAAAACTGTTTTTT. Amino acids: CASSLGGADEKLFF. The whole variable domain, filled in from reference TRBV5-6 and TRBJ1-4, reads DAGVTQSPTHLIKTRGQQVTLRCSPKSGHDTVSWYQQALGQGPQFIFQYYEEEERQRGNFPDRFSGHQFPNYSSELNVNALLLGDSALYLCASSLGGADEKLFFGSGTQLSVL.

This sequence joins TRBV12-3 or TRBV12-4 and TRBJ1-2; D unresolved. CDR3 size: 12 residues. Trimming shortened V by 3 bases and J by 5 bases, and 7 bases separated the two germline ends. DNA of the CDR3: TGTGCCAGCAGTTTTGTGGGGTATGGCTACACCTTC. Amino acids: CASSFVGYGYTF.

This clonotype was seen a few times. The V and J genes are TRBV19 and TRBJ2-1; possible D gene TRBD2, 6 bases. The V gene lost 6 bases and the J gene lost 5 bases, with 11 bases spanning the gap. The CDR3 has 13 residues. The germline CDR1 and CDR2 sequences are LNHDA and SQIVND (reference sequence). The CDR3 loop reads CASRAGWNNEQFF. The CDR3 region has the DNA TGTGCCAGTAGGGCGGGATGGAACAATGAGCAGTTCTTC.

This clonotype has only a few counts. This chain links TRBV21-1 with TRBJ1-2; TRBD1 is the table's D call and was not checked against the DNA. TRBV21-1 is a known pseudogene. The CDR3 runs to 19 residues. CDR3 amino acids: CASSKYGQALGGAGYGYTF. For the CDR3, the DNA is TGTGCCAGCAGCAAATACGGTCAGGCGTTGGGTGGGGCGGGCTATGGCTACACCTTC.